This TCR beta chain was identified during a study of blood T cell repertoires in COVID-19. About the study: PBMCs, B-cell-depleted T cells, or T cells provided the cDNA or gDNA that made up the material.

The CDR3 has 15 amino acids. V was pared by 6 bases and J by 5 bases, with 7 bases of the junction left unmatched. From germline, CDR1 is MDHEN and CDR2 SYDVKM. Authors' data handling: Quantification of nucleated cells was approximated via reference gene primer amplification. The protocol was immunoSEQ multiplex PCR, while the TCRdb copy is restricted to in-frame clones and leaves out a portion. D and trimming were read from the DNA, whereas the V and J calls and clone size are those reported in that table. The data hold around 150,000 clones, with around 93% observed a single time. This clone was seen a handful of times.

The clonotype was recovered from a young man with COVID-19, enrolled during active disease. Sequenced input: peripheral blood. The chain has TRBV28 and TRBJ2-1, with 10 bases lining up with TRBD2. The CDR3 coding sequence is TGTGCCAGCAGGATCGGGACTAGCGCCGACAATGAGCAGTTCTTC. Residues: CASRIGTSADNEQFF. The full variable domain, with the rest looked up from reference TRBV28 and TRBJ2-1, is DVKVTQSSRYLVKRTGEKVFLECVQDMDHENMFWYRQDPGLGLRLIYFSYDVKMKEKGDIPEGYSVSREKKERFSLILESASTNQTSMYLCASRIGTSADNEQFFGPGTRLTVL.